What follows are 15 T cell receptor beta chains derived from one specimen sequenced in a study of cytomegalovirus exposure and HLA in healthy donors. A multiplex PCR was run with 60 Vbeta primers and 13 Jbeta primers. The table came from immunoSEQ multiplex PCR; TCRdb's copy has only in-frame clones and leaves some out. The table has some 150,000 clones, roughly 80% seen once. Sequenced: PBMCs. All receptors derive from a woman aged 50 to 65 in good health and CMV-seropositive.

The rearrangement links TRBV7-6 to TRBJ1-6; D unresolved. The CDR3 covers 13 residues. Germline V CDR1 and CDR2: SGHVS, FNYEAQ. With 4 bases removed from V and 10 bases from J, the gap between germline ends came to 11 bases. Here the CDR3 reads CASSSKEGSPLHF. CDR3 sequence (DNA): TGTGCCAGCAGCTCGAAGGAGGGCTCACCCCTCCACTTT.

The chain is built from TRBV29-1 and TRBJ2-2, with 8 bases aligning to TRBD1. With 3 bases clipped from V and 6 bases from J, the junction kept 0 bases outside the gene matches. Per the germline V gene, CDR1 is SQVTM and CDR2 is ANQGSEA. The CDR3 is 12 residues long. The CDR3 nucleotides are TGCAGCGTTGAGACAGGGGCCGGGGAGCTGTTTTTT. It codes for CSVETGAGELFF.

This clone is a singleton in its sample. J is TRBJ2-1 and V is TRBV10-1; 8 bases map to TRBD2. Germline CDR1 WNHNN, CDR2 SYGVQD (reference sequence). The junction had 6 bases not matched to a gene; V was cut back by 0 bases and J by 5 bases. The CDR3 loop spans 16 amino acids. The CDR3 protein is CASSESRRGGHNEQFF. DNA for the CDR3: TGCGCCAGCAGTGAGTCTAGACGGGGGGGCCACAATGAGCAGTTCTTC.

The chain joins TRBV19 to TRBJ2-5, with TRBD2 matching over 8 bases. Germline lookup yields CDR1 LNHDA and CDR2 SQIVND (reference sequence). The V segment lost 6 bases and the J segment 2 bases; nucleotides outside the gene matches: 8. CDR3 length: 15 amino acids. CDR3 bases: TGTGCCAGTAGGGTAGCGGGGAAACAACAAGAGACCCAGTACTTC. Translation: CASRVAGKQQETQYF.

Only a few counts were recorded for this clone. This chain uses TRBV5-6 with TRBJ1-2; D is ambiguous. The CDR3 covers 14 residues. Germline V lookup: CDR1 SGHDT, CDR2 YYEEEE. Trimming shortened V by 4 bases and J by 1 base, and 11 bases separated the two germline ends. The CDR3 region has the DNA TGTGCCAGCAGCCGGATTGAGGATAACTATGGCTACACCTTC. Translating gives CASSRIEDNYGYTF.

The chain is built from TRBV14 and TRBJ2-2; 8 bases agree with TRBD2. This CDR3 is built from 16 residues. Germline assignment: CDR1 SGHDN and CDR2 FVKESK. Trimming at V came to 0 bases and at J to 3 bases, leaving 3 bases not matched to a gene. Here the CDR3 reads CASSQDVSGDTGELFF. Here the CDR3 DNA reads TGTGCCAGCAGCCAAGATGTTAGCGGGGACACCGGGGAGCTGTTTTTT.

This clone showed up just once. The rearrangement joins TRBV9 to TRBJ2-1; 16 nucleotides match TRBD2. The CDR3 is made up of 16 amino acids. V lost 3 bases, J lost 4 bases, and 1 base stayed unmatched. CDR1 SGDLS and CDR2 YYNGEE come from the germline V gene. In DNA, the CDR3 is TGTGCCAGCAGCGAGGGACTAGCGGGGGGGTACAATGAGCAGTTCTTC. Its translation: CASSEGLAGGYNEQFF. The whole variable domain, filled in from reference TRBV9 and TRBJ2-1, reads DSGVTQTPKHLITATGQRVTLRCSPRSGDLSVYWYQQSLDQGLQFLIQYYNGEERAKGNILERFSAQQFPDLHSELNLSSLELGDSALYFCASSEGLAGGYNEQFFGPGTRLTVL.

The chain links TRBV5-1 to TRBJ2-1; 8 positions match TRBD2. The CDR3 runs 15 residues. Looked up from germline, CDR1 is SGHRS and CDR2 is YFSETQ. V lost 5 bases to trimming and J lost 1 base; unmatched junction nucleotides: 5. CDR3 sequence: CASRRASGSYNEQFF. DNA of the CDR3: TGCGCCAGCAGACGTGCTAGCGGGTCCTACAATGAGCAGTTCTTC.

The chain's CDR3 is CASSLSERGLEYF. The CDR3, as DNA: TGTGCCAGCAGCTTATCCGAGCGGGGATTGGAGTATTTT. V gene TRBV7-2 combines with J gene TRBJ2-3; 7 bases map to TRBD2. CDR1 and CDR2 (germline): SGHTA, FQGNSA. The junction had 9 bases not matched to a gene; V was cut back by 2 bases and J by 13 bases. CDR3 length equals 13 residues.

The chain is built from TRBV7-2 and TRBJ1-2; D is possibly TRBD1 (5 bases). V was cut by 2 bases and J by 8 bases, with 15 bases left in between. This CDR3 region has 14 residues. Looked up from germline, CDR1 is SGHTA and CDR2 is FQGNSA. CDR3 residues: CASSLRGRARGYTF. Written as DNA, the CDR3 is TGTGCCAGCAGCTTAAGGGGCAGGGCACGGGGCTACACCTTC.

V gene TRBV10-2 combines with J gene TRBJ2-1, with TRBD1 matching 12 bases. With 7 bases clipped from V and 7 bases from J, the junction kept 11 bases outside the gene matches. Germline V gives CDR1 WSHSY, CDR2 SAAADI. The CDR3 has 16 amino acids. CDR3 region: CASTPGTGGDLNEQFF. The CDR3 DNA is TGCGCCAGCACACCGGGGACAGGGGGCGATTTAAATGAGCAGTTCTTC.

This clone was found a few times. V and J are TRBV6-5 and TRBJ2-5; D perhaps matches TRBD2 (6 bases). Between the trimmed V and J ends, which lost 2 bases and 5 bases, there was a span of 9 bases. The CDR3 totals 13 residues. From germline, CDR1 is MNHEY and CDR2 SVGAGI. The CDR3 nucleotides read TGTGCCAGCAGTTACACTAGCCAGGAGACCCAGTACTTC. This codes for CASSYTSQETQYF.

The chain is built from TRBV19 and TRBJ1-1, with TRBD1 matching 9 bases. V trimming: 5 bases; J trimming: 1 base; junction bases outside the gene matches: 11. CDR1 is LNHDA, CDR2 SQIVND, per germline (reference sequence). The CDR3 totals 17 residues. The CDR3 loop is CASSRGGGQGKNTEAFF. For the CDR3, the DNA is TGTGCCAGTAGTCGAGGGGGCGGACAGGGGAAGAACACTGAAGCTTTCTTT.

The chain has TRBV7-8 and TRBJ2-7, with 9 bases aligning to TRBD1. V gave up 2 bases and J gave up 2 bases; unmatched junction bases: 4. There are 15 residues in the CDR3. Germline V gene lookup returns CDR1 SGHVS and CDR2 FQNEAQ. CDR3 DNA sequence: TGTGCCAGCAGCTTACGGGGACAGGGTCCCTACGAGCAGTACTTC. Amino acid sequence: CASSLRGQGPYEQYF.

This chain joins TRBV7-2 and TRBJ2-4; 7 bases match TRBD2. Germline values: CDR1 SGHTA, CDR2 FQGNSA. After removal of 4 bases from V and 1 base from J, the junction contained 4 bases not matched to a gene. The length of the CDR3 is 15 residues. CDR3 coding DNA: TGTGCCAGCAGCTCCGGGCGGGGGGCCAAAAACATTCAGTACTTC. Protein: CASSSGRGAKNIQYF. Based on the CDR3 plus reference TRBV7-2 and TRBJ2-4, the full variable domain is GAGVSQSPSNKVTEKGKDVELRCDPISGHTALYWYRQSLGQGLEFLIYFQGNSAPDKSGLPSDRFSAERTGGSVSTLTIQRTQQEDSAVYLCASSSGRGAKNIQYFGAGTRLSVL.